This T cell receptor (beta chain) was retrieved from a study of blood T cell repertoires in COVID-19. TCRdb keeps only in-frame clones here, not all; method: immunoSEQ multiplex PCR. The sample shows more than 25,000 clones, 87% of them seen only once. This clone was detected once. Germline V lookup: CDR1 MNHNY, CDR2 SVGAGI (reference sequence). CDR3 size: 14 residues. Trimming cost V 5 bases and J 2 bases; bases outside gene matches: 5. This receptor was taken from a man in his 60s with active COVID-19. The specimen was peripheral blood. The J gene is TRBJ1-2, the V gene TRBV6-6; the match to TRBD1 covers 7 bases. This chain's CDR3 is CASSEDRRNYGYTF. For the CDR3, the DNA is TGTGCCAGCAGTGAGGACAGGAGGAACTATGGCTACACCTTC.